This TCR beta chain was identified in a study of shared clonotypes between healthy human individuals. The repertoire was sequenced with immunoSEQ multiplex PCR; TCRdb's copy has only in-frame clones and lacks some. The sample contains about 680,000 clones, 90% to 95% of which appear only once. CDR1 and CDR2 (germline): LNHDA, SQIVND (reference sequence). Trimming removed 10 bases from V and 9 bases from J; junction bases left unmatched: 7. This CDR3 contains 12 residues. CD45RO-negative CD8 cells positively selected for CCR7 made up the naive population, which excluded terminally differentiated effector memory CD45RA+ cells.

The receptor was derived from a man between 25 and 39 years old in good health. V is TRBV19 and J is TRBJ2-1; 9 bases are a match to TRBD2. Sequenced sample: naive CD8+ T cells sorted from blood. CDR3 region: CATQTSGGEQFF. The DNA of the CDR3 is TGTGCCACCCAGACTAGCGGCGGTGAGCAGTTCTTC. The complete variable domain, with remaining parts taken from reference TRBV19 and TRBJ2-1, reads DGGITQSPKYLFRKEGQNVTLSCEQNLNHDAMYWYRQDPGQGLRLIYYSQIVNDFQKGDIAEGYSVSREKKESFPLTVTSAQKNPTAFYLCATQTSGGEQFFGPGTRLTVL.